This is a list of T cell receptor beta chains from one sample in a study of T cells in Graves' hyperthyroidism and ophthalmopathy. One entry per CDR3 protein, called by TCRdb with MiXCR from the multiplex PCR reads. The sample records 300,000 to 450,000 distinct CDR3 sequences, about a sixth being singletons. Sequencing used blood. These receptors all come from a woman aged 18-29 years with Graves' hyperthyroidism that later progressed to Graves' ophthalmopathy. CDR3s include the opening cysteine and the closing phenylalanine or tryptophan. The order of the fields is V gene, D gene, J gene, clone size, CDR3 DNA, CDR3 protein. D genes are given only for firm matches. Rows give clone size only sometimes, using once, few, many, or a class for an expanded clone.

V gene: TRBV20-1; D gene: -; J gene: TRBJ1-1; clone size: -; CDR3 DNA: TGCAGTGCCTCGGACAGCGCCCGCAGGAGTGAAGCTTTCTTT; CDR3 protein: CSASDSARRSEAFF
V gene: TRBV6-1; D gene: TRBD1; J gene: TRBJ1-2; clone size: many; CDR3 DNA: TGTGCCAGCAGTTACAGCGTGGAGGGGACAGGTGGCTACACCTTC; CDR3 protein: CASSYSVEGTGGYTF
V gene: TRBV28; D gene: -; J gene: TRBJ1-5; clone size: many; CDR3 DNA: TGTGCCAGCAGTCCAAAAAGAGCTCTAGGAGGCACCCAGCCCCAGCATTTT; CDR3 protein: CASSPKRALGGTQPQHF
V gene: TRBV2; D gene: -; J gene: TRBJ2-5; clone size: few; CDR3 DNA: TGTGCCAGCAGTGGGGACCGCCGCTTTGTCGAGACCCAGTACTTC; CDR3 protein: CASSGDRRFVETQYF
V gene: TRBV4-1; D gene: TRBD2; J gene: TRBJ2-1; clone size: -; CDR3 DNA: TGCACCAGCAGCCAGTTTACGGGAGGGCCCGGTGAGCAGTTCTTC; CDR3 protein: CTSSQFTGGPGEQFF
V gene: TRBV3-1; D gene: -; J gene: TRBJ1-1; clone size: few; CDR3 DNA: TGTGCCAGCACCCCTCGGGGGGCACCTGAAGCTTTCTTT; CDR3 protein: CASTPRGAPEAFF
V gene: TRBV3-1; D gene: TRBD2; J gene: TRBJ2-1; clone size: many; CDR3 DNA: TGTGCCAGCAGCCCACTAGCGGGAGCGAAACTTTCCTACAATGAGCAGTTCTTC; CDR3 protein: CASSPLAGAKLSYNEQFF
V gene: TRBV18; D gene: TRBD1; J gene: TRBJ2-7; clone size: many; CDR3 DNA: TGTGCCAGCTCACCTCTAACAGGGGACGAGCAGTACTTC; CDR3 protein: CASSPLTGDEQYF
V gene: TRBV19; D gene: TRBD1; J gene: TRBJ2-5; clone size: few; CDR3 DNA: TGTGCCAGTAGTATTACGGGACAGGGGGGGACCCAGTACTTC; CDR3 protein: CASSITGQGGTQYF
V gene: TRBV7-9; D gene: -; J gene: TRBJ2-2; clone size: many; CDR3 DNA: TGTGCCAGCAGCCTCCCCCGGGCCAGCAAGACCAAGAACACCGGGGAGCTGTTTTTT; CDR3 protein: CASSLPRASKTKNTGELFF
V gene: TRBV27; D gene: -; J gene: TRBJ1-1; clone size: many; CDR3 DNA: TGTGCCAGCAGTTTCTCGCAAGGGGGTGAAGCTTTCTTT; CDR3 protein: CASSFSQGGEAFF
V gene: TRBV20-1; D gene: -; J gene: TRBJ2-7; clone size: many; CDR3 DNA: TGCAGTGCTACCCGGGCCCCCAGCGCCAAAGACCTCGCCTACGAGCAGTACTTC; CDR3 protein: CSATRAPSAKDLAYEQYF
V gene: TRBV3-1; D gene: TRBD2; J gene: TRBJ2-3; clone size: many; CDR3 DNA: TGTGCCAGCAGCCAACTAGCGGGAGCAGATACGCAGTATTTT; CDR3 protein: CASSQLAGADTQYF
V gene: TRBV29-1; D gene: TRBD1; J gene: TRBJ1-1; clone size: -; CDR3 DNA: TGCAGCGTTGATAAACCGGACAGGGTAAACACTGAAGCTTTCTTT; CDR3 protein: CSVDKPDRVNTEAFF
V gene: TRBV20-1; D gene: TRBD2; J gene: TRBJ2-2; clone size: -; CDR3 DNA: TGCAGTGCTAAAGGGCGAGCGGGAGGACTCGGGGAGCTGTTTTTT; CDR3 protein: CSAKGRAGGLGELFF
V gene: TRBV20-1; D gene: TRBD1; J gene: TRBJ2-7; clone size: -; CDR3 DNA: TGCAGTGCTAGTAGACAGGGTCCCGAGCAGTACTTC; CDR3 protein: CSASRQGPEQYF
V gene: TRBV11-2; D gene: -; J gene: TRBJ1-1; clone size: many; CDR3 DNA: TGTGCCAGCAGCTTTGGGGTTGAAGCTTTCTTT; CDR3 protein: CASSFGVEAFF
V gene: TRBV27; D gene: -; J gene: TRBJ1-4; clone size: few; CDR3 DNA: TGTGCCAGCAGTTTATCGCGACGGTATAATGAAAAACTGTTTTTT; CDR3 protein: CASSLSRRYNEKLFF
V gene: TRBV7-9; D gene: TRBD1; J gene: TRBJ2-7; clone size: -; CDR3 DNA: TGTGCCAGCAGCCCAAGTAGTCTGACAGGGTCCTACGAGCAGTACTTC; CDR3 protein: CASSPSSLTGSYEQYF
V gene: TRBV29-1; D gene: -; J gene: TRBJ2-4; clone size: few; CDR3 DNA: TGCAGCGTTTCGGGATATGAGCCCAAAAACATTCAGTACTTC; CDR3 protein: CSVSGYEPKNIQYF
V gene: TRBV27; D gene: TRBD2; J gene: TRBJ2-7; clone size: many; CDR3 DNA: TGTGCCAGCAGTCCCAGTACCAGCGGGAGATACGAGCAGTACTTC; CDR3 protein: CASSPSTSGRYEQYF
V gene: TRBV10-3; D gene: -; J gene: TRBJ2-2; clone size: -; CDR3 DNA: TGTGCCATCAGTGGGACAGCAACCGGGGAGCTGTTTTTT; CDR3 protein: CAISGTATGELFF
V gene: TRBV2; D gene: TRBD1; J gene: TRBJ1-1; clone size: once; CDR3 DNA: TGTGCCAGCCGGGACAGGGTTTTCACTGAAGCTTTCTTT; CDR3 protein: CASRDRVFTEAFF
V gene: TRBV3-1; D gene: TRBD1; J gene: TRBJ1-2; clone size: many; CDR3 DNA: TGTGCCAGCAGCCAAGTGAGGGGGCACTATGGCTACACCTTC; CDR3 protein: CASSQVRGHYGYTF
V gene: TRBV27; D gene: -; J gene: TRBJ2-3; clone size: -; CDR3 DNA: TGTGCCAGCAAAGGTGGGGGTACGCAGTATTTT; CDR3 protein: CASKGGGTQYF
V gene: TRBV12-3/TRBV12-4; D gene: -; J gene: TRBJ2-5; clone size: many; CDR3 DNA: TGTGCCAGCAGCAGTGACAGGAAACAAGAGACCCAGTACTTC; CDR3 protein: CASSSDRKQETQYF
V gene: TRBV13; D gene: TRBD2; J gene: TRBJ2-7; clone size: many; CDR3 DNA: TGTGCCAGCGCCGAAGGACTAGCCTACGAGCAGTACTTC; CDR3 protein: CASAEGLAYEQYF
V gene: TRBV6-2/TRBV6-3; D gene: -; J gene: TRBJ1-5; clone size: few; CDR3 DNA: TGTGCCAGCGGATTGTATGGGGTTGGCAATCAGCCCCAGCATTTT; CDR3 protein: CASGLYGVGNQPQHF
V gene: TRBV5-1; D gene: -; J gene: TRBJ2-1; clone size: many; CDR3 DNA: TGCGCCAGCAGCTTGGCGGGCAGGGGAACCCACAATGAGCAGTTCTTC; CDR3 protein: CASSLAGRGTHNEQFF
V gene: TRBV15; D gene: -; J gene: TRBJ2-7; clone size: few; CDR3 DNA: TGTGCCACCAGCACCCTTCCCGGGCAAACCTACGAGCAGTACTTC; CDR3 protein: CATSTLPGQTYEQYF
V gene: TRBV2; D gene: -; J gene: TRBJ1-6; clone size: many; CDR3 DNA: TGTGCCAGCAGTGAGGGCAGCCGGAATTCACCCCTCCACTTT; CDR3 protein: CASSEGSRNSPLHF
V gene: TRBV7-2; D gene: TRBD2; J gene: TRBJ2-5; clone size: many; CDR3 DNA: TGTGCCAGCAGCTTAGAAGGGACTATAACGAGGGGGACCCAGTACTTC; CDR3 protein: CASSLEGTITRGTQYF
V gene: TRBV27; D gene: TRBD2; J gene: TRBJ2-1; clone size: many; CDR3 DNA: TGTGCCAGCAGGGACGGACTAGCGGGAGATCAGCAGTTCTTC; CDR3 protein: CASRDGLAGDQQFF
V gene: TRBV19; D gene: TRBD1; J gene: TRBJ1-5; clone size: -; CDR3 DNA: TGTGCCAGTAGTCTCGTCCAGGGACAGGGAACTCAGCCCCAGCATTTT; CDR3 protein: CASSLVQGQGTQPQHF
V gene: TRBV12-3/TRBV12-4; D gene: -; J gene: TRBJ2-4; clone size: many; CDR3 DNA: TGTGCCAGCAGTTTAATATCAGGGTATCAGTACTTC; CDR3 protein: CASSLISGYQYF
V gene: TRBV6-6; D gene: -; J gene: TRBJ1-3; clone size: many; CDR3 DNA: TGTGCCAGCAGTTACTCCTCTGGAAACACCATATATTTT; CDR3 protein: CASSYSSGNTIYF
V gene: TRBV20-1; D gene: -; J gene: TRBJ1-2; clone size: many; CDR3 DNA: TGCAGTGCTAGAACGGGGGAGAACTATGGCTACACCTTC; CDR3 protein: CSARTGENYGYTF
V gene: TRBV6-2/TRBV6-3; D gene: TRBD2; J gene: TRBJ2-3; clone size: many; CDR3 DNA: TGTGCCAGCAGTTACGCGGGAGCAAGAAGGGATACGCAGTATTTT; CDR3 protein: CASSYAGARRDTQYF
V gene: TRBV5-5; D gene: TRBD1; J gene: TRBJ2-2; clone size: few; CDR3 DNA: TGTGCCAGCAGCTTGGAAGTGACAGGGTTGGACACCGGGGAGCTGTTTTTT; CDR3 protein: CASSLEVTGLDTGELFF
V gene: TRBV7-2; D gene: -; J gene: TRBJ2-5; clone size: -; CDR3 DNA: TGTGCCAGCAACGTGGGTCCCCAAGAGACCCAGTACTTC; CDR3 protein: CASNVGPQETQYF
V gene: TRBV29-1; D gene: -; J gene: TRBJ2-5; clone size: few; CDR3 DNA: TGCAGCGCCGGGACTTTCAAAGAGACCCAGTACTTC; CDR3 protein: CSAGTFKETQYF
V gene: TRBV29-1; D gene: TRBD2; J gene: TRBJ2-7; clone size: few; CDR3 DNA: TGCAGCGTCGATGGACTAGACTACGAGCAGTACTTC; CDR3 protein: CSVDGLDYEQYF
V gene: TRBV6-2/TRBV6-3; D gene: -; J gene: TRBJ2-2; clone size: many; CDR3 DNA: TGTGCCAGCAGTTACCCTCTAGCTACCACCGGGGAGCTGTTTTTT; CDR3 protein: CASSYPLATTGELFF
V gene: TRBV5-1; D gene: -; J gene: TRBJ2-5; clone size: -; CDR3 DNA: TGCGCCAGCAGCTTAGGATCAGGGGCGGAGACCCAGTACTTC; CDR3 protein: CASSLGSGAETQYF
V gene: TRBV20-1; D gene: -; J gene: TRBJ1-2; clone size: once; CDR3 DNA: TGCAGTGCCGGAGGGCAGGGAGTAGAGGGCTACACCTTC; CDR3 protein: CSAGGQGVEGYTF
V gene: TRBV24-1; D gene: TRBD2; J gene: TRBJ2-2; clone size: -; CDR3 DNA: TGTGCCACCAGTGAGGCTAGCGGGAGGGTAAACACCGGGGAGCTGTTTTTT; CDR3 protein: CATSEASGRVNTGELFF
V gene: TRBV20-1; D gene: TRBD1; J gene: TRBJ1-5; clone size: -; CDR3 DNA: TGCAGTGCTAAAGTCTGGGAGGGGGCCAATCAGCCCCAGCATTTT; CDR3 protein: CSAKVWEGANQPQHF
V gene: TRBV27; D gene: TRBD1; J gene: TRBJ1-2; clone size: many; CDR3 DNA: TGTGCCAGCAGTTTCTCGGGACAGGGGGATGGCTACACCTTC; CDR3 protein: CASSFSGQGDGYTF
V gene: TRBV6-1; D gene: -; J gene: TRBJ1-2; clone size: few; CDR3 DNA: TGTGCCAGCAGTCTAGAAGGGGGTATGGGCTATGGCTACACCTTC; CDR3 protein: CASSLEGGMGYGYTF
V gene: TRBV6-5; D gene: -; J gene: TRBJ2-5; clone size: many; CDR3 DNA: TGTGCCAGCAGTTACTCAGGGCTGGGTTCCTCCCAAGAGACCCAGTACTTC; CDR3 protein: CASSYSGLGSSQETQYF
V gene: TRBV27; D gene: TRBD2; J gene: TRBJ2-7; clone size: many; CDR3 DNA: TGTGCCAGCAGTTTCTCCGGGACTAGCGGGAGAAGTGGCGAGCAGTACTTC; CDR3 protein: CASSFSGTSGRSGEQYF
V gene: TRBV28; D gene: TRBD1; J gene: TRBJ1-5; clone size: many; CDR3 DNA: TGTGCCAGCAGTCAAACTGACAGGGTTCAGCCCCAGCATTTT; CDR3 protein: CASSQTDRVQPQHF
V gene: TRBV5-1; D gene: -; J gene: TRBJ2-2; clone size: many; CDR3 DNA: TGCGCCAGCAGCCCAGGGGATGTCACCGGGGAGCTGTTTTTT; CDR3 protein: CASSPGDVTGELFF
V gene: TRBV4-1; D gene: TRBD2; J gene: TRBJ2-7; clone size: many; CDR3 DNA: TGCGCCAGCAGCCAAACCGGGGGGGGCGAGATGTACTTC; CDR3 protein: CASSQTGGGEMYF
V gene: TRBV15; D gene: TRBD2; J gene: TRBJ2-1; clone size: many; CDR3 DNA: TGTGCCACCAGCAGAGGTAGCGGGATGAGCTCCTACAATGAGCAGTTCTTC; CDR3 protein: CATSRGSGMSSYNEQFF
V gene: TRBV18; D gene: -; J gene: TRBJ1-4; clone size: -; CDR3 DNA: TGTGCCAGCTCACCACCGGGGCGGGAAAAACTGTTTTTT; CDR3 protein: CASSPPGREKLFF
V gene: TRBV7-3; D gene: TRBD1; J gene: TRBJ2-3; clone size: -; CDR3 DNA: TGTGCCAGCAGCTTTACAGGGGGCGGGTCAGATACGCAGTATTTT; CDR3 protein: CASSFTGGGSDTQYF
V gene: TRBV20-1; D gene: TRBD2; J gene: TRBJ2-1; clone size: -; CDR3 DNA: TGCAGTGCTAGAGATCGTCGGACTAGCGGGATCGGTGAGCAGTTCTTC; CDR3 protein: CSARDRRTSGIGEQFF
V gene: TRBV2; D gene: TRBD2; J gene: TRBJ2-7; clone size: many; CDR3 DNA: TGTGCCAGCAGTGAAGCCGTGGGAGGGCCCTCCGAGCAGTACTTC; CDR3 protein: CASSEAVGGPSEQYF
V gene: TRBV28; D gene: TRBD2; J gene: TRBJ2-5; clone size: few; CDR3 DNA: TGTGCCAGCAGTTTATTGGCAGGGAGGGGACAAGAGACCCAGTACTTC; CDR3 protein: CASSLLAGRGQETQYF